The source of this T cell receptor beta chain is a study of graft-versus-host responses after intestinal transplantation. Sequencing used immunoSEQ multiplex PCR; TCRdb keeps in-frame clones, though not all of them. The table records about 110,000 clones, roughly 95% of them present only once. The CDR3 is 16 amino acids. Trimming cost V 8 bases and J 4 bases, with 21 bases left between them. Germline CDR1 SEHNR, CDR2 FQNEAQ (reference sequence). Concerning this clone: The target antigen is unknown.

The clonotype originates from a human donor who received an intestinal transplant. The chain employs TRBV7-9 and TRBJ1-3; D unresolved. The sample was unstimulated CD8+ T cells sorted from spleen or lymph node cells, taken before intestinal transplant. The CDR3 loop is CASRTRDGFPGNTIYF. Written as DNA, the CDR3 is TGTGCCAGCCGGACCCGAGACGGCTTCCCAGGAAACACCATATATTTT.